This TCR beta chain came from a study of T-cell memory formation after mild COVID-19. In the study overall: TCR clusters showed largely donor specificity. General study findings and limits: Some clones that responded were present in memory (sampled pre-infection), which suggests cross-reactive memory joined. A balance of CD4 and CD8 characterized clones contracting day 15 to 85, whereas later expanders leaned CD4+.

After 5'RACE with constant-segment primers, TCR alpha and TCR beta cDNA libraries carrying sample barcodes and UMIs were obtained. TCRdb recomputed calls from the 5' RACE reads with MiXCR, one row per CDR3 protein. The repertoire holds 100,000 to 130,000 distinct CDR3 sequences, with about 18% as singletons. Trimming shortened V by 0 bases and J by 7 bases, and 10 bases separated the two germline ends. CDR3 length: 13 amino acids. Germline CDR1 and CDR2: SGHRS and YFSETQ. There are a few counts of this clonotype. Its cognate antigen is unknown. The rearrangement uses TRBV5-1 and TRBJ1-2; the D gene is possibly TRBD1 (5 bases). This clonotype originated in a young man who had mild COVID-19 (a few samples of this study predate the infection). Cell type and time point are not known. The sequenced sample was PBMCs or a T cell subset sorted from them (not recorded which). CDR3 residues: CASSLGAGSGYTF. The CDR3 coding sequence is TGCGCCAGCAGCTTGGGGGCAGGGTCTGGCTACACCTTC.